One and the same sample provided the 9 T cell receptor beta chains below, sequenced in a study of blood T cells in healthy people across ages. Next came a second PCR, run for about 6 to 12 cycles, which used a sample-barcoded 5' primer along with a J-beta primer mix. Using its own MiXCR run on the 5' RACE reads, TCRdb lists one record per CDR3 protein. The data show hundreds of thousands of distinct CDR3 sequences, with just over 55% seen just once and about 26% held by the top ten. Material: blood. The receptors were gathered from a middle-aged man in good health.

This rearrangement joins TRBV28 to TRBJ2-1; the D call may be TRBD1 or TRBD2 (5 bases each). CDR1 and CDR2 (germline): MDHEN, SYDVKM. V was trimmed by 5 bases and J by 5 bases, leaving 22 bases between them. CDR3 size: 17 residues. The CDR3 spells CASSPTWGSQGNNEQFF. CDR3 bases: TGTGCCAGCAGTCCGACCTGGGGGAGCCAAGGGAACAATGAGCAGTTCTTC.

The CDR3 region has the DNA TGTGCCAGCAGCCAAGATAGTCATGGCGGGGCAGATACGCAGTATTTT. Amino acid sequence: CASSQDSHGGADTQYF. V gene TRBV3-1 combines with J gene TRBJ2-3, with D tentatively TRBD2 (6 bases). V was shortened by 0 bases and J by 4 bases, with 14 bases between the two germline ends. CDR3 length equals 16 residues. Germline values: CDR1 LGHDT, CDR2 YNNKEL (reference sequence).

V and J are TRBV20-1 and TRBJ1-4; the D is unclear. Trimming stripped 2 bases from V and 8 bases from J, with 12 bases between. The germline V gene has CDR1 DFQATT and CDR2 SNEGSKA (reference sequence). The CDR3 contains 13 residues. The CDR3 nucleotides are TGCAGTGCTAGATGGTCGGGAAAAGAAAAACTGTTTTTT. Its translation is CSARWSGKEKLFF.

This clonotype was observed many times. V is TRBV14 and J is TRBJ1-2, with D unclear. Looked up from germline, CDR1 is SGHDN and CDR2 is FVKESK. The CDR3 loop spans 13 amino acids. V was pared by 1 base and J by 2 bases, with 5 bases between. The CDR3 spells CASSQGRNYGYTF. The CDR3 DNA follows: TGTGCCAGCAGCCAAGGGAGGAACTATGGCTACACCTTC.

V usage is TRBV29-1 and J usage is TRBJ1-4; D unclear. Looked up from germline, CDR1 is SQVTM and CDR2 is ANQGSEA. The V gene lost 4 bases and the J gene lost 9 bases, with 18 bases spanning the gap. CDR3 length equals 14 residues. CDR3 in DNA: TGCAGCGTTGGGAGCCCCGGACGAGGAAAAAAACTGTTTTTT. The encoded protein is CSVGSPGRGKKLFF. Complete variable domain (other parts from reference TRBV29-1 and TRBJ1-4): SAVISQKPSRDICQRGTSLTIQCQVDSQVTMMFWYRQQPGQSLTLIATANQGSEATYESGFVIDKFPISRPNLTFSTLTVSNMSPEDSSIYLCSVGSPGRGKKLFFGSGTQLSVL.

The chain links TRBV6-6 to TRBJ2-7; D possibly corresponds to TRBD2 (5 bases). The J call may be in error: the DNA end matches TRBJ2-4 better. CDR1 is MNHNY and CDR2 is SVGAGI in the germline V gene (reference sequence). CDR3 size: 13 residues. In nucleotides, the CDR3 is TGTGCCAGCAGCGCCACCGAGGGCAACATTCAGTACTTC. The encoded protein is CASSATEGNIQYF.

This clonotype was observed a handful of times. CDR3 coding DNA: TGCGCCAGCAGCTTGGGTGGGACTAGCGGGAGCTCCTACAATGAGCAGTTCTTC. It is translated as CASSLGGTSGSSYNEQFF. The J gene is TRBJ2-1, the V gene TRBV5-1, with TRBD2 identical over 14 bases. Trimming cost V 0 bases and J 0 bases; bases outside gene matches: 2. The CDR3 runs 18 residues. Per germline, CDR1 SGHRS and CDR2 YFSETQ.

Comments on this clonotype: One end of the junction does not line up with germline, which may come from a read error. The genes are TRBV2 and TRBJ2-6; D is tentatively TRBD1 or TRBD2 (5 bases each). Germline CDR1 reads SNHLY; CDR2 reads FYNNEI. The CDR3 length is 16 residues. The CDR3 here is CASNRGRSSGANVPTF. The DNA for the CDR3 is TGTGCCAGCAATCGGGGACGGAGCTCTGGGGCCAACGTCCCGACTTTC.

The chain uses TRBV5-5 and TRBJ2-5, with 8 bases fitting TRBD2. The CDR3 consists of 15 residues. The V gene's germline CDR1 is SGHKS and CDR2 YYEKEE (reference sequence). V lost 4 bases and J lost 11; bases outside the gene matches: 16. The CDR3 sequence: CASSPTGGPWNEQYF. The CDR3 DNA is TGTGCCAGCAGCCCCACGGGAGGGCCTTGGAATGAGCAGTACTTC.